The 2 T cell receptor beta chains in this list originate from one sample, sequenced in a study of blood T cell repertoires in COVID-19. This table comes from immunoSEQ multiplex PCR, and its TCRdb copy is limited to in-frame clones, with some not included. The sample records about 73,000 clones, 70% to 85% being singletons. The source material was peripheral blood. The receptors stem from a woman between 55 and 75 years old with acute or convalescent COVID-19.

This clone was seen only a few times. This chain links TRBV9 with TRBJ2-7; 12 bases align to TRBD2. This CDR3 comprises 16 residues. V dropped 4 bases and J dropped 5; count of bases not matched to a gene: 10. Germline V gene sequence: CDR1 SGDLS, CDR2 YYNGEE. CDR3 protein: CASSPTTSGSGDEQYF. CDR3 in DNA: TGTGCCAGCAGCCCCACGACTAGCGGGAGCGGCGACGAGCAGTACTTC.

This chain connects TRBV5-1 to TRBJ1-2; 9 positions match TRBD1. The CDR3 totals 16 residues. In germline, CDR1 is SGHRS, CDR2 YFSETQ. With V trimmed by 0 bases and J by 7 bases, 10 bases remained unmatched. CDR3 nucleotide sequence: TGCGCCAGCAGCTTGGGACCGAGGGGACAGGGTTCTGGCTACACCTTC. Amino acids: CASSLGPRGQGSGYTF.